Listed here are 21 T cell receptor beta chains from one sample, sequenced in a study of CD8 T cells in ankylosing spondylitis. Antigens for these TCRs are unknown. Each CDR3 protein is one row after TCRdb ran MiXCR on the 5' RACE reads. The sample carries more than 600,000 distinct CDR3 sequences, 15% to 20% recorded once. The study, taken as a whole, reports: A TCR beta motif made of fewer than ten highly homologous variants seemed typical of ankylosing spondylitis blood.

The sample comprised blood, either unsorted or a sorted T cell fraction (not recorded which). The receptor source for this set is a male donor with ankylosing spondylitis.

J is TRBJ1-1 and V is TRBV5-5, with no clear D. Germline assignment: CDR1 SGHKS and CDR2 YYEKEE (reference sequence). V dropped 0 bases and J dropped 1 base, with 7 bases sitting between them. The CDR3 has 14 residues. CDR3 DNA: TGTGCCAGCAGCTTGGTCCCGTGGAACACTGAAGCTTTCTTT. It encodes CASSLVPWNTEAFF.

This clonotype was counted only a few times. The J gene is TRBJ2-1, the V gene TRBV10-3; D is uncertain. CDR3 length: 13 residues. Germline V gene sequence: CDR1 ENHRY, CDR2 SYGVKD. V dropped 1 base and J dropped 6 bases, with 7 bases sitting between them. The CDR3 spells CAISEWVFNEQFF. The CDR3 bases are TGTGCCATCAGTGAGTGGGTCTTCAATGAGCAGTTCTTC.

In its sample, this clonotype was seen many times. The rearrangement joins TRBV12-3 or TRBV12-4 to TRBJ1-2; D is possibly TRBD1 (5 bases). The CDR3 is made up of 15 amino acids. Trimming pared 4 bases from V and 4 bases from J, leaving 16 bases between. Here the CDR3 reads CASSSGTKRVYGYTF. For the CDR3, the DNA is TGTGCCAGCAGTTCCGGGACCAAGCGGGTCTATGGCTACACCTTC.

Ten or more counts support this clonotype. V usage is TRBV12-3 or TRBV12-4 and J usage is TRBJ1-2, with 11 nucleotides matching TRBD1. The CDR3 contains 14 residues. V was clipped by 6 bases and J by 1 base; unmatched bases: 1. CDR3 coding DNA: TGTGCCAGCAGCGGGACAGGGGGTAACTATGGCTACACCTTC. Residues: CASSGTGGNYGYTF.

The chain employs TRBV5-1 and TRBJ2-6; D unresolved. Trimming shortened V by 1 base and J by 2 bases, and 7 bases separated the two germline ends. CDR1 and CDR2 (germline): SGHRS, YFSETQ. The CDR3 length is 15 residues. CDR3 amino acids: CASSLRAAGANVLTF. The CDR3 DNA is TGCGCCAGCAGCTTGAGAGCAGCTGGGGCCAACGTCCTGACTTTC.

The chain employs TRBV4-3 and TRBJ2-1; D call uncertain. CDR3 length: 13 residues. Germline values: CDR1 LGHNA, CDR2 YSLEER. Trimming cost V 3 bases and J 5 bases, with 8 bases left between them. The CDR3 DNA is TGCGCCAGCAGCCACCTCCTAGACAATGAGCAGTTCTTC. The encoded protein is CASSHLLDNEQFF.

This chain links TRBV9 with TRBJ2-5; the D is unclear. The CDR3 extends over 13 amino acids. The germline V and J ends were trimmed by 5 bases and 5 bases, with 13 bases remaining between them. Germline assignment: CDR1 SGDLS and CDR2 YYNGEE. CDR3 sequence reads: CASSRIGIETQYF. The CDR3 DNA is TGTGCCAGCAGTCGAATTGGTATTGAGACCCAGTACTTC.

This clonotype was observed a few times. The rearrangement joins TRBV6-5 to TRBJ2-7; D remains ambiguous. The CDR3 consists of 14 residues. Trimming removed 0 bases at V and 2 bases at J, with 8 bases between. Germline V gene data show CDR1 as MNHEY and CDR2 as SVGAGI. This CDR3 is CASSYSTEPYEQYF. CDR3 DNA sequence: TGTGCCAGCAGTTACTCTACAGAGCCCTACGAGCAGTACTTC.

This clonotype has a count of ten or more. V usage is TRBV4-3 and J usage is TRBJ2-1; D gene unclear. Trimming cost V 0 bases and J 4 bases, with 10 bases left between them. The germline V gene has CDR1 LGHNA and CDR2 YSLEER. This CDR3 region has 15 residues. CDR3 amino acids: CASSQDTGGYNEQFF. The CDR3 DNA follows: TGCGCCAGCAGCCAAGATACGGGTGGGTACAATGAGCAGTTCTTC.

The rearrangement uses TRBV19 and TRBJ2-7; TRBD1 is a possible D gene (6 bases). The CDR3 sequence is 14 residues long. Germline CDR1 is LNHDA and CDR2 is SQIVND (reference sequence). V gave up 2 bases and J gave up 2 bases, with 10 bases separating them. CDR3: CASSIRGQTYEQYF. The CDR3 region has the DNA TGTGCCAGTAGTATAAGAGGACAGACCTACGAGCAGTACTTC.

The table lists this clonotype with a few counts. The chain is built from TRBV4-3 and TRBJ2-3; possibly TRBD2 for D (5 bases). Germline V CDR1 and CDR2: LGHNA, YSLEER. The CDR3 totals 16 residues. V lost 1 base, J lost 3 bases, and 14 bases lay in between. CDR3 amino acids: CASSQGSGLGTDTQYF. In DNA, the CDR3 is TGCGCCAGCAGCCAAGGATCGGGGTTGGGGACAGATACGCAGTATTTT.

In its sample, this clonotype was seen a few times. The chain combines TRBV6-1 with TRBJ1-1, with 7 positions matching TRBD1. This CDR3 spans 13 amino acids. Germline values: CDR1 MNHNS, CDR2 SASEGT. Losses at the gene ends were 4 bases for V and 4 bases for J; bases not matched to a gene: 3. The CDR3 DNA sequence: TGTGCCAGCAGTGGACAGGGAGCCACTGAAGCTTTCTTT. Residues: CASSGQGATEAFF.

This clonotype turned up a few times. J is TRBJ2-7 and V is TRBV29-1; D ambiguous. CDR1 and CDR2 from the germline V gene are SQVTM and ANQGSEA. The CDR3 has 13 amino acids. V dropped 6 bases and J dropped 3 bases, with 15 bases sitting between them. The DNA for the CDR3 is TGCAGCGTCGCCAGAGGTAGAAACTACGAGCAGTACTTC. This encodes CSVARGRNYEQYF.

This clonotype has ten or more counts. The genes are TRBV12-3 or TRBV12-4 and TRBJ2-1, with TRBD1 matching 8 bases. The V gene end was trimmed by 5 bases and the J gene end by 4 bases; junction bases not matched to a gene: 7. The CDR3 is made up of 15 amino acids. CDR3 sequence (DNA): TGTGCCAGCAGTCCGCCGGACAGGGTGTACAATGAGCAGTTCTTC. Protein: CASSPPDRVYNEQFF.

The V call is TRBV7-2, the J call TRBJ2-5; weak D call: TRBD2 (6 bases). The V gene lost 5 bases and the J gene lost 2 bases, with 12 bases spanning the gap. The CDR3 has 14 amino acids. Germline lookup yields CDR1 SGHTA and CDR2 FQGNSA. The CDR3 DNA sequence: TGTGCCAGCAGCGGGGGACTCCCTCAAGAGACCCAGTACTTC. Translated, it gives CASSGGLPQETQYF.

This clonotype occurred many times. This sequence joins TRBV5-1 and TRBJ1-2; no clear D gene. The CDR3 spans 13 residues. Deletions cut 3 bases from V and 8 bases from J, with 14 bases between. Germline CDR1 SGHRS, CDR2 YFSETQ. CDR3 region: CASSSGGVDGYTF. The CDR3 DNA reads as TGCGCCAGCAGCTCCGGTGGGGTTGACGGCTACACCTTC.

This chain joins TRBV28 and TRBJ2-7; D assignment may be TRBD1 or TRBD2 (6 bases each). V lost 2 bases and J 6 bases, leaving 23 bases between the germline ends. The CDR3 covers 17 residues. The germline V gene encodes CDR1 MDHEN and CDR2 SYDVKM. The chain's CDR3 is CASSLRGDRPSYVEQYF. The CDR3 DNA sequence: TGTGCCAGCAGTTTAAGGGGGGACCGGCCCTCCTACGTCGAGCAGTACTTC.

The gene calls are TRBV4-1 and TRBJ1-1, with TRBD1 identical over 7 bases. The junction had 7 bases not matched to a gene; V was cut back by 5 bases and J by 1 base. Per the germline V gene, CDR1 is MGHRA and CDR2 is YSYEKL. The length of the CDR3 is 15 residues. DNA for the CDR3: TGCGCCAGCAGCAGCGAGGGGGCTGAGAACACTGAAGCTTTCTTT. Translated: CASSSEGAENTEAFF.

The chain couples TRBV7-9 to TRBJ2-1; possibly TRBD1 or TRBD2 for D (5 bases each). The CDR3 is 17 residues long. CDR1 SEHNR and CDR2 FQNEAQ come from the germline V gene (reference sequence). V lost 4 bases, J lost 0 bases, and 16 bases lay in between. The DNA of the CDR3 is TGTGCCAGCAGCTCTTCAAAGGGGACGAGCTCCTACAATGAGCAGTTCTTC. This sequence encodes CASSSSKGTSSYNEQFF. The complete variable domain, with remaining parts taken from reference TRBV7-9 and TRBJ2-1, reads DTGVSQNPRHKITKRGQNVTFRCDPISEHNRLYWYRQTLGQGPEFLTYFQNEAQLEKSRLLSDRFSAERPKGSFSTLEIQRTEQGDSAMYLCASSSSKGTSSYNEQFFGPGTRLTVL.

This clonotype has only a few counts. The chain joins TRBV7-2 to TRBJ2-1; D tentatively fits TRBD1 or TRBD2 (5 bases each). The CDR3 has 16 residues. Trimming shortened V by 5 bases and J by 0 bases, and 14 bases separated the two germline ends. From germline, CDR1 is SGHTA and CDR2 FQGNSA. CDR3 sequence: CASSPVGVASYNEQFF. CDR3 nucleotide sequence: TGTGCCAGCAGCCCCGTGGGGGTTGCCTCCTACAATGAGCAGTTCTTC.

This chain uses TRBV6-2 or TRBV6-3 with TRBJ2-7; TRBD1 aligns across 7 bases. CDR1 and CDR2 (germline): MNHEY, SVGEGT. V shed 6 bases and J 3 bases; nucleotides not matched to a gene: 11. CDR3 length: 15 residues. The CDR3 protein is CASSRTGTTNYEQYF. DNA for the CDR3: TGTGCCAGCAGCAGGACAGGAACTACTAACTACGAGCAGTACTTC.